The 13 T cell receptor beta chains reported below all come from one sample, sequenced in a study of control samples from healthy donors and cancer patients. The data were produced by immunoSEQ multiplex PCR, yet TCRdb's version contains in-frame clones alone and is incomplete. The data contain 13,000 or so clones, approximately 77% of them singletons. Material: formalin-fixed, paraffin-embedded tissue. The receptors were sampled from a male donor with melanoma.

This chain links TRBV28 with TRBJ2-5; 12 positions match TRBD2. The CDR3 runs to 16 residues. V shed 5 bases and J 5 bases; nucleotides not matched to a gene: 9. CDR1 is MDHEN and CDR2 is SYDVKM in the germline V gene. CDR3 nucleotides: TGTGCCAGCAGTGCCCATCTAGCGGGGGGGTTGGAGACCCAGTACTTC. Residues: CASSAHLAGGLETQYF.

This rearrangement joins TRBV6-2 or TRBV6-3 to TRBJ2-1; 10 nucleotides match TRBD2. The CDR3 length is 16 residues. V shed 6 bases and J 0 bases; nucleotides not matched to a gene: 5. Per germline, CDR1 MNHEY and CDR2 SVGEGT. CDR3 nucleotides: TGTGCCAGCAGCCGGAGCGGGGGGGCCTCCTACAATGAGCAGTTCTTC. It specifies CASSRSGGASYNEQFF.

The chain employs TRBV7-2 and TRBJ1-1; D perhaps matches TRBD1 (5 bases). V dropped 2 bases and J dropped 4 bases, with 14 bases sitting between them. Germline V CDR1 and CDR2: SGHTA, FQGNSA. The CDR3 runs 15 residues. In DNA form, the CDR3 reads TGTGCCAGCAGCTTATCGGTTGGGGGTGTCACTGAAGCTTTCTTT. Translation: CASSLSVGGVTEAFF.

The rearrangement links TRBV7-9 to TRBJ1-4; 10 nucleotides agree with TRBD1. Trimming took 5 bases from V and 6 from J; bases not matched to a gene: 3. The CDR3 length is 14 residues. The V gene's germline CDR1 is SEHNR and CDR2 FQNEAQ (reference sequence). The CDR3 DNA follows: TGTGCCAGCAGCGGACAGGGGGTAGATGAAAAACTGTTTTTT. It yields the protein CASSGQGVDEKLFF.

The rearrangement joins TRBV6-2 or TRBV6-3 to TRBJ1-5, with 9 bases fitting TRBD1. CDR3 length: 16 residues. With 4 bases clipped from V and 6 bases from J, the junction kept 10 bases outside the gene matches. CDR1 and CDR2 (germline): MNHEY, SVGEGT. DNA for the CDR3: TGTGCCAGCAGTTTTCACGGACAGGGGTTCGGTCAGCCCCAGCATTTT. Protein: CASSFHGQGFGQPQHF.

The CDR3: CASSPTYRGTDTQYF. The CDR3 region has the DNA TGTGCCAGCAGCCCGACCTACAGGGGCACAGATACGCAGTATTTT. This rearrangement joins TRBV6-5 to TRBJ2-3, with D maybe TRBD1 (6 bases). Trimming took 6 bases from V and 1 from J, leaving 14 bases between them. This CDR3 is built from 15 residues. Germline V gene sequence: CDR1 MNHEY, CDR2 SVGAGI.

The chain combines TRBV6-5 with TRBJ2-7; D gene ambiguous. The V end was cut by 7 bases, the J end by 7 bases, with 11 bases between. Germline assignment: CDR1 MNHEY and CDR2 SVGAGI. This CDR3 region has 11 residues. For the CDR3, the DNA is TGTGCCAGCAACGGACCACCGGAGCAGTACTTC. Its protein product is CASNGPPEQYF.

The V call is TRBV6-5, the J call TRBJ1-2; D gene unclear. Per germline, CDR1 MNHEY and CDR2 SVGAGI. The V end lost 6 bases, the J end lost 2 bases, and 10 bases lay between the germline ends. The CDR3 is made up of 13 amino acids. The CDR3, as DNA: TGTGCCAGCAGCTCCGAACGGAACTATGGCTACACCTTC. Residues: CASSSERNYGYTF.

The chain is built from TRBV1 and TRBJ1-1. TRBV1 is a known pseudogene. The CDR3 runs to 10 residues. The CDR3 DNA is TGCACCAGCAGCCACCGCCTGGCTTTCTTT. Translating it yields CTSSHRLAFF.

V and J are TRBV30 and TRBJ2-2; 8 nucleotides align to TRBD2. Germline V gene lookup returns CDR1 GTSNPN and CDR2 SVGIG (reference sequence). The ends lost 0 bases at V and 6 bases at J; junction bases unmatched: 6. The CDR3 contains 15 residues. CDR3 protein: CAWSVNAAGAGELFF. DNA for the CDR3: TGTGCCTGGAGTGTTAACGCAGCGGGGGCCGGGGAGCTGTTTTTT.

The chain employs TRBV10-3 and TRBJ1-3; weak D call: TRBD1 (6 bases). The germline V gene has CDR1 ENHRY and CDR2 SYGVKD. The CDR3 runs 14 residues. The V end was cut by 6 bases, the J end by 6 bases, with 15 bases between. CDR3 in DNA: TGTGCCATCAGCCCGGGACAAGGCGAAAACACCATATATTTT. Protein sequence: CAISPGQGENTIYF.

The chain has TRBV6-2 or TRBV6-3 and TRBJ2-7, with 11 positions matching TRBD2. The CDR3 spans 14 residues. The V segment lost 4 bases and the J segment 3 bases; nucleotides outside the gene matches: 2. CDR1 is MNHEY, CDR2 SVGEGT, per germline. The CDR3 bases are TGTGCCAGCAGTTCGGGACTAGCGGTCTACGAGCAGTACTTC. It is translated as CASSSGLAVYEQYF.

The chain combines TRBV30 with TRBJ1-1, with a possible D match to TRBD1 (6 bases). Germline V CDR1 and CDR2: GTSNPN, SVGIG (reference sequence). V was trimmed by 5 bases and J by 6 bases, leaving 16 bases between them. There are 13 residues in the CDR3. In DNA, the CDR3 is TGTGCCTGGGGTTACACAGGGCGGGCTGAAGCTTTCTTT. Translation gives CAWGYTGRAEAFF.